A selection of T cell receptor beta chains follows, all from one sample in a study of PD-1 blockade in classical Hodgkin lymphoma. Sequenced by immunoSEQ multiplex PCR; TCRdb stores in-frame clones only, minus some. This table holds 20,000 or so clones, about 81% found once. Sequencing used peripheral blood mononuclear cells (PBMCs), obtained at baseline. The receptors here all came from a human donor with classical Hodgkin lymphoma. CDR3s include the opening cysteine and the closing phenylalanine or tryptophan. A D gene is named only where the DNA matches it firmly.

j_call,v_call,d_call,cdr3_nt,cdr3_aa
TRBJ1-3,TRBV6-6,.,TGTGCCAGCAGTTACCTCGAGGGGAACACCATATATTTT,CASSYLEGNTIYF
TRBJ2-7,TRBV18,.,TGTGCCAGCTCACGGGGGGATACGTCCTACGAGCAGTACTTC,CASSRGDTSYEQYF
TRBJ2-4,TRBV7-3,TRBD2,TGTGCCAGCAGCACGGGGAGGGGAGAAAACATTCAGTACTTC,CASSTGRGENIQYF
TRBJ2-3,TRBV19,TRBD1,TGTGCCAGTACGAGGGGGCGCAAGGGCGCAGATACGCAGTATTTT,CASTRGRKGADTQYF
TRBJ2-5,TRBV11-2,.,TGTGCCAGCAGCCCACGAGACAGGAAAGAGACCCAGTACTTC,CASSPRDRKETQYF
TRBJ1-1,TRBV19,.,TGTGCCAGTAGCGCTGGATGGACTGAAGCTTTCTTT,CASSAGWTEAFF
TRBJ2-7,TRBV5-1,TRBD1,TGCGCCAGCAGCGTGACAGGGGCCTCCTACGAGCAGTACTTC,CASSVTGASYEQYF
TRBJ2-1,TRBV6-5,TRBD1,TGTGCCAGCAGTTACAGGGGGCAAGAGCAGTTCTTC,CASSYRGQEQFF
TRBJ1-5,TRBV2,.,TGTGCCAGCAAAAGCCGGGCCCTAGACAATCAGCCCCAGCATTTT,CASKSRALDNQPQHF
TRBJ2-7,TRBV27,.,TGTGCCAGCAGTTTAGTCCCCCCGGGGGCCCACGAGCAGTACTTC,CASSLVPPGAHEQYF
TRBJ1-1,TRBV19,TRBD1,TGTGCCAGTAGTCCGACAGGGGGAAGAGGCACTGAAGCTTTCTTT,CASSPTGGRGTEAFF
TRBJ2-5,TRBV4-2,.,TGTGCCAGCAGCCAAGGTCCGACCCCCCAAGAGACCCAGTACTTC,CASSQGPTPQETQYF
TRBJ2-3,TRBV6-6,.,TGTGCCAGCAGTTACTCCCTAGCGGATACGCAGTATTTT,CASSYSLADTQYF